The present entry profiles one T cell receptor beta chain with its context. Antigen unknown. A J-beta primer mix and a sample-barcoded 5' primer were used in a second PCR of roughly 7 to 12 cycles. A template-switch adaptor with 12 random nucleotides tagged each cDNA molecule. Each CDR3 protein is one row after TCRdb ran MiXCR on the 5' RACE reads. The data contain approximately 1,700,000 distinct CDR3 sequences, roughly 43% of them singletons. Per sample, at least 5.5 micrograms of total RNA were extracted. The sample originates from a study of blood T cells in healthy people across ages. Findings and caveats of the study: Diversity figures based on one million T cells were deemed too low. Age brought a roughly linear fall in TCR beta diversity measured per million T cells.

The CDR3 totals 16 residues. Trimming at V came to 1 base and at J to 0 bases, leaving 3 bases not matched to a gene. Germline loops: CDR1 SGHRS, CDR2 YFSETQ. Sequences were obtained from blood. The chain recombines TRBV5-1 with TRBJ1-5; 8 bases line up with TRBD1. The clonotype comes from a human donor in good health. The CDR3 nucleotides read TGCGCCAGCAGCTTGACAGGGGGGCATAGCAATCAGCCCCAGCATTTT. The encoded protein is CASSLTGGHSNQPQHF.